What follows are 23 T cell receptor beta chains derived from one specimen sequenced in a study of a mutant IDH1 vaccine in newly diagnosed glioma. Stated time point: week 35, safety follow-up. It was 300 ug of mutant IDH1 20-mer peptide that made up each vaccine dose, given with topical imiquimod. Produced via immunoSEQ multiplex PCR; TCRdb's table is partial and in-frame only. The sample lists about 65,000 clones, about four fifths occurring once. Their antigens are not known. Sequenced here: PBMCs, sampled from a glioma patient whose treatment included an IDH1 peptide vaccine. The source is a man aged 35 to 55 with glioma.

This clone occurred once. The rearrangement uses TRBV7-6 and TRBJ1-5; 8 nucleotides agree with TRBD1. This CDR3 spans 15 amino acids. V shed 3 bases and J 1 base; nucleotides not matched to a gene: 2. Germline assignment: CDR1 SGHVS and CDR2 FNYEAQ. The CDR3 nucleotides read TGTGCCAGCAGCTTTGGACAGGGAAGCAATCAGCCCCAGCATTTT. Translation gives CASSFGQGSNQPQHF.

A single count supports this clone. The chain carries TRBV2 and TRBJ2-2; D perhaps matches TRBD1 (6 bases). With 6 bases removed from V and 5 bases from J, the gap between germline ends came to 10 bases. Germline CDR1 SNHLY, CDR2 FYNNEI. The CDR3 totals 13 residues. Here the CDR3 reads CASSSGVTGELFF. CDR3 in DNA: TGTGCCAGCAGCTCAGGGGTTACCGGGGAGCTGTTTTTT.

The genes are TRBV7-2 and TRBJ2-5; maybe TRBD2 (5 bases). The CDR3 extends over 14 amino acids. Trimming took 2 bases from V and 4 from J, leaving 11 bases between them. The germline V gene encodes CDR1 SGHTA and CDR2 FQGNSA. The CDR3 sequence: CASSLSVGGETQYF. CDR3 bases: TGTGCCAGCAGCTTATCTGTAGGAGGAGAGACCCAGTACTTC.

The J gene is TRBJ1-3, the V gene TRBV6-5; tentatively, D is TRBD1 (6 bases). Germline V gives CDR1 MNHEY, CDR2 SVGAGI. The CDR3 extends over 14 amino acids. Trimming removed 6 bases at V and 3 bases at J, with 12 bases between. CDR3 sequence reads: CASSPWGLGNTIYF. The CDR3 nucleotides read TGTGCCAGCAGCCCTTGGGGGCTTGGAAACACCATATATTTT.

In this sample, this clone turned up a few times. The J gene is TRBJ1-5, the V gene TRBV18; D gene uncertain. There are 15 residues in the CDR3. Germline CDR1 KGHSH, CDR2 LQKENI. V lost 2 bases and J 1 base, leaving 9 bases between the germline ends. The CDR3: CASSPGPNSNQPQHF. Written as DNA, the CDR3 is TGTGCCAGCTCACCAGGCCCGAACAGCAATCAGCCCCAGCATTTT.

This chain joins TRBV10-1 and TRBJ2-3; D gene uncertain. From germline, CDR1 is WNHNN and CDR2 SYGVQD (reference sequence). With 3 bases removed from V and 0 bases from J, the gap between germline ends came to 4 bases. This CDR3 region has 13 residues. The CDR3 sequence: CASSDYSTDTQYF. CDR3 bases: TGCGCCAGCAGTGACTATAGCACAGATACGCAGTATTTT.

V gene TRBV4-3 combines with J gene TRBJ2-7; D remains ambiguous. Per the germline V gene, CDR1 is LGHNA and CDR2 is YSLEER. The CDR3 spans 16 residues. V lost 2 bases to trimming and J lost 2 bases, with 16 bases between them. CDR3 nucleotides: TGCGCCAGCAGCCAATCATTCCCGGCGGTGGCCTACGAGCAGTACTTC. This encodes CASSQSFPAVAYEQYF.

This clone has more than one count but fewer than ten. CDR3 bases: TGTGCCAGCAGCCCAATCGGAGAATCTAGAGTAGATACGCAGTATTTT. It yields the protein CASSPIGESRVDTQYF. The chain links TRBV4-2 to TRBJ2-3; D unresolved. The CDR3 totals 16 residues. V dropped 4 bases and J dropped 5 bases, with 19 bases sitting between them. The germline gives CDR1 LGHNA, CDR2 YNFKEQ.

CDR3 protein: CASSLQASGSYNEQFF. DNA of the CDR3: TGTGCCAGCAGCTTACAAGCGTCGGGATCCTACAATGAGCAGTTCTTC. The chain joins TRBV7-6 to TRBJ2-1; D may be TRBD2 (5 bases). The CDR3 runs 16 residues. Germline CDR1 reads SGHVS; CDR2 reads FNYEAQ. The ends were cut back, 2 bases at V and 1 base at J, with 12 bases in the middle.

The V call is TRBV6-1, the J call TRBJ2-5, with D perhaps matching TRBD1 (5 bases). Germline CDR1 MNHNS, CDR2 SASEGT. V lost 4 bases to trimming and J lost 3 bases, with 12 bases between them. This CDR3 is built from 14 residues. CDR3 residues: CASSGPAGKETQYF. CDR3 nucleotide sequence: TGTGCCAGCAGTGGTCCGGCAGGGAAAGAGACCCAGTACTTC.

CDR3 nucleotides: TGTGCCAGCAGTGCTGGGTGGGGGTTTGGGGCAGATACGCAGTATTTT. Protein sequence: CASSAGWGFGADTQYF. V gene TRBV2 combines with J gene TRBJ2-3; the D call may be TRBD1 or TRBD2 (5 bases each). The V gene's germline CDR1 is SNHLY and CDR2 FYNNEI. The CDR3 loop spans 16 amino acids. With 4 bases removed from V and 4 bases from J, the gap between germline ends came to 18 bases.

V and J are TRBV7-8 and TRBJ1-3; D is uncertain. The CDR3 covers 13 residues. The V end lost 5 bases, the J end lost 4 bases, and 9 bases lay between the germline ends. Germline V gives CDR1 SGHVS, CDR2 FQNEAQ. The CDR3 DNA follows: TGTGCCAGCAGCCCAGGACGAGGAAACACCATATATTTT. Translating it yields CASSPGRGNTIYF.

On this clone: The identical CDR3 is also encoded by other nucleotide sequences in the sample. The genes are TRBV6-6 and TRBJ2-3; unclear D gene. Germline V gives CDR1 MNHNY, CDR2 SVGAGI (reference sequence). The V end lost 4 bases, the J end lost 0 bases, and 8 bases lay between the germline ends. The CDR3 totals 14 residues. CDR3 protein: CASSFRDSTDTQYF. In nucleotides, the CDR3 is TGTGCCAGCAGTTTCCGAGACAGCACAGATACGCAGTATTTT.

The chain recombines TRBV19 with TRBJ2-7, with D possibly matching TRBD2 (6 bases). Germline CDR1 reads LNHDA; CDR2 reads SQIVND (reference sequence). The length of the CDR3 is 17 residues. The germline V and J ends were trimmed by 5 bases and 3 bases, with 23 bases remaining between them. The CDR3 spells CASSLGLPPGLYYEQYF. CDR3 DNA sequence: TGTGCCAGTAGTCTGGGACTCCCCCCGGGACTTTACTACGAGCAGTACTTC.

The chain has TRBV7-8 and TRBJ1-2; 7 bases fit TRBD1. The V gene end was trimmed by 7 bases and the J gene end by 6 bases; junction bases not matched to a gene: 14. Germline V gene lookup returns CDR1 SGHVS and CDR2 FQNEAQ. The length of the CDR3 is 15 residues. This chain's CDR3 is CASKGPQRGQDGYTF. The CDR3 coding sequence is TGTGCCAGCAAAGGGCCTCAAAGGGGGCAGGATGGCTACACCTTC.

This clone was recorded once. V gene TRBV9 combines with J gene TRBJ2-3; D ambiguous. CDR3 length: 13 residues. In germline, CDR1 is SGDLS, CDR2 YYNGEE. V lost 0 bases and J 2 bases, leaving 4 bases between the germline ends. The chain's CDR3 is CASSVGSTDTQYF. The CDR3 nucleotides read TGTGCCAGCAGCGTAGGGTCCACAGATACGCAGTATTTT.

The rearrangement uses TRBV6-5 and TRBJ2-7; possibly TRBD1 for D (6 bases). With 3 bases removed from V and 6 bases from J, the gap between germline ends came to 18 bases. The CDR3 runs to 15 residues. From germline, CDR1 is MNHEY and CDR2 SVGAGI. The CDR3 loop reads CASSYIRGEAREQYF. For the CDR3, the DNA is TGTGCCAGCAGTTATATCAGGGGAGAGGCCCGCGAGCAGTACTTC.

The chain is built from TRBV19 and TRBJ1-2; D uncertain. CDR1 and CDR2 (germline): LNHDA, SQIVND (reference sequence). The CDR3 extends over 13 amino acids. Trimming took 3 bases from V and 1 from J, leaving 6 bases between them. CDR3 in amino acids: CASSIGGNYGYTF. As DNA, the CDR3 is TGTGCCAGTAGTATTGGTGGTAACTATGGCTACACCTTC.

This clone was seen once. The chain carries TRBV25-1 and TRBJ2-3, with D possibly matching TRBD1 (6 bases). The CDR3 consists of 17 residues. Trimming stripped 0 bases from V and 5 bases from J, with 18 bases between. Germline CDR1 is MGHDK and CDR2 is SYGVNS. The CDR3 protein is CASSEYTGTWQGDTQYF. In DNA form, the CDR3 reads TGTGCCAGCAGTGAATATACGGGGACATGGCAGGGAGATACGCAGTATTTT.

The chain employs TRBV19 and TRBJ1-3, with TRBD1 identical over 9 bases. This CDR3 has 14 amino acids. In germline, CDR1 is LNHDA, CDR2 SQIVND (reference sequence). J gave up 4 bases and V 6 bases, and 4 bases lay outside the gene matches. CDR3 nucleotide sequence: TGTGCCAGTAGCCGAACAGGGGGCGGAAACACCATATATTTT. Amino acid sequence: CASSRTGGGNTIYF.

The chain couples TRBV18 to TRBJ2-1; possible D gene TRBD2, 6 bases. CDR1 is KGHSH, CDR2 LQKENI, per germline. The length of the CDR3 is 14 residues. V was cut by 2 bases and J by 10 bases, with 15 bases left in between. CDR3 in amino acids: CASSPGTGEREQFF. Here the CDR3 DNA reads TGTGCCAGCTCACCAGGGACGGGGGAGCGCGAGCAGTTCTTC.

CDR3 DNA sequence: TGTGCCTGGAAACTCGGGACTAGCCCTAGCGACGAGCAGTACTTC. It specifies CAWKLGTSPSDEQYF. The J gene is TRBJ2-7, the V gene TRBV30; 9 positions match TRBD2. Germline CDR1 and CDR2: GTSNPN and SVGIG (reference sequence). There are 15 residues in the CDR3. The V and J ends lost 4 bases and 5 bases, in that order; junction bases with no gene match: 12.

V is TRBV19 and J is TRBJ1-5; tentatively, D is TRBD1 (5 bases). Germline V lookup: CDR1 LNHDA, CDR2 SQIVND (reference sequence). Trimming pared 6 bases from V and 3 bases from J, leaving 12 bases between. The CDR3 runs 14 residues. CDR3 sequence reads: CASRARGPNQPQHF. The CDR3 nucleotides read TGTGCCAGTAGGGCCCGGGGCCCCAATCAGCCCCAGCATTTT.